These 9 T cell receptor beta chains were all obtained from the same sample, sequenced in a study of Ad26.COV2.S vaccination and SARS-CoV-2 variants. Here immunoSEQ multiplex PCR was the method, and the copy in TCRdb shows in-frame clones only, minus some. The data show approximately 450,000 clones, 90% seen once. Stated treatment: some 20 received Ad26.COV2.S at low or high dose, single or two shots; about 5 received placebo; per-sample allocation not given. The samples were gathered on day 63 after the first injection of vaccine or placebo. The starting material was peripheral blood, obtained in a trial of Ad26.COV2.S vaccine versus placebo. The origin of the receptors is a person between 18 and 65 years old who received the Ad26.COV2.S COVID-19 vaccine or a placebo.

J is TRBJ2-7 and V is TRBV13; TRBD2 aligns across 13 bases. This CDR3 is 18 amino acids long. CDR1 and CDR2 from the germline V gene are PRHDT and FYEKMQ (reference sequence). After removal of 4 bases from V and 7 bases from J, the junction contained 16 bases not matched to a gene. The CDR3 sequence: CASSSAGTSGTISYEQYF. CDR3 in DNA: TGTGCCAGCAGCTCCGCCGGGACTAGCGGGACCATTTCGTATGAGCAGTACTTC.

The rearrangement uses TRBV6-1 and TRBJ1-1, with a tentative D call TRBD1 (6 bases). The ends were cut back, 7 bases at V and 2 bases at J, with 11 bases in the middle. The CDR3 has 13 residues. The germline gives CDR1 MNHNS, CDR2 SASEGT. The CDR3 coding sequence is TGTGCCAGCAAAGACAGGTTTAACACTGAAGCTTTCTTT. It specifies CASKDRFNTEAFF.

Of note for this clone: A read error may account for a junction end that differs from germline. V usage is TRBV4-1 and J usage is TRBJ2-7, with unresolved D. CDR1 is MGHRA and CDR2 is YSYEKL in the germline V gene. The CDR3 loop spans 14 amino acids. CDR3 sequence: CASSQVGSSYEQYF. CDR3 sequence (DNA): TGCGCCAGCAGCCAAGTGGGCAGTTCCTACGAACAGTACTTC.

The J gene is TRBJ1-2, the V gene TRBV9; D remains ambiguous. Germline lookup yields CDR1 SGDLS and CDR2 YYNGEE. Between the trimmed V and J ends, which lost 2 bases and 0 bases, there was a span of 8 bases. This CDR3 comprises 14 residues. CDR3 in DNA: TGTGCCAGCAGCGTTACGGATTCTAACTATGGCTACACCTTC. Its translation is CASSVTDSNYGYTF.

The chain combines TRBV5-1 with TRBJ1-4; D is undetermined. From germline, CDR1 is SGHRS and CDR2 YFSETQ. Trimming cost V 0 bases and J 0 bases, with 6 bases left between them. CDR3 size: 15 residues. The CDR3 spells CASSLDPATNEKLFF. The CDR3 nucleotides read TGCGCCAGCAGCTTGGACCCAGCAACTAATGAAAAACTGTTTTTT.

This chain links TRBV7-9 with TRBJ1-1, with 10 bases that match TRBD1. Germline loops: CDR1 SEHNR, CDR2 FQNEAQ (reference sequence). This CDR3 region has 15 residues. Unmatched junction bases numbered 8, after V lost 7 bases and J lost 3 bases. The CDR3, as DNA: TGTGCCAGCACCGACGGGACAGGGGCGGACACTGAAGCTTTCTTT. As protein: CASTDGTGADTEAFF. Using reference TRBV7-9 and TRBJ1-1 for the parts outside the CDR3, the full variable domain is DTGVSQNPRHKITKRGQNVTFRCDPISEHNRLYWYRQTLGQGPEFLTYFQNEAQLEKSRLLSDRFSAERPKGSFSTLEIQRTEQGDSAMYLCASTDGTGADTEAFFGQGTRLTVV.

The chain is built from TRBV7-8 and TRBJ2-7, with 8 bases identical to TRBD2. Per the germline V gene, CDR1 is SGHVS and CDR2 is FQNEAQ. Unmatched junction bases numbered 7, after V lost 4 bases and J lost 2 bases. The CDR3 length is 15 residues. The CDR3 sequence is CASSSPAGVTYEQYF. The CDR3 coding sequence is TGTGCCAGCAGCTCACCAGCGGGAGTTACCTACGAGCAGTACTTC. The whole variable domain, filled in from reference TRBV7-8 and TRBJ2-7, reads GAGVSQSPRYKVAKRGQDVALRCDPISGHVSLFWYQQALGQGPEFLTYFQNEAQLDKSGLPSDRFFAERPEGSVSTLKIQRTQQEDSAVYLCASSSPAGVTYEQYFGPGTRLTVT.

The chain recombines TRBV7-8 with TRBJ2-2; 8 bases fit TRBD2. The CDR3 contains 15 residues. With V trimmed by 5 bases and J by 4 bases, 6 bases remained unmatched. Germline CDR1 is SGHVS and CDR2 is FQNEAQ. CDR3 nucleotides: TGTGCCAGCAGCAAGGGGGGGACTAGCACCGGGGAGCTGTTTTTT. Translating it yields CASSKGGTSTGELFF. The variable domain in full, with the rest retrieved from reference TRBV7-8 and TRBJ2-2, is GAGVSQSPRYKVAKRGQDVALRCDPISGHVSLFWYQQALGQGPEFLTYFQNEAQLDKSGLPSDRFFAERPEGSVSTLKIQRTQQEDSAVYLCASSKGGTSTGELFFGEGSRLTVL.

The chain combines TRBV10-2 with TRBJ1-1, with D unclear. Germline lookup yields CDR1 WSHSY and CDR2 SAAADI. This CDR3 is built from 13 residues. Trimming removed 6 bases at V and 4 bases at J, with 12 bases between. CDR3 protein: CASRGLRFTEAFF. The DNA for the CDR3 is TGCGCCAGCAGGGGTCTCAGGTTCACTGAAGCTTTCTTT.